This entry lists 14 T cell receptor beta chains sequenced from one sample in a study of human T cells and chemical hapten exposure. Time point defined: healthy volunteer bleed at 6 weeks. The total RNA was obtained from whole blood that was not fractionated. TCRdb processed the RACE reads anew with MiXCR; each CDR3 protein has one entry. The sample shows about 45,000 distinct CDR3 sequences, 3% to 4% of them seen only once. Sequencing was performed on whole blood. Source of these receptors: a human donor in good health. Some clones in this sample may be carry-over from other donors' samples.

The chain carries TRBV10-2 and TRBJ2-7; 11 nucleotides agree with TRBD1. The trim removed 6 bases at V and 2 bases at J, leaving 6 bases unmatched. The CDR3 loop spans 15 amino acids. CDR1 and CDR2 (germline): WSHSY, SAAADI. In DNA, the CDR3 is TGCGCCAGCAGGGCGGGGGGACAGGGGGCCTACGAGCAGTACTTC. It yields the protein CASRAGGQGAYEQYF.

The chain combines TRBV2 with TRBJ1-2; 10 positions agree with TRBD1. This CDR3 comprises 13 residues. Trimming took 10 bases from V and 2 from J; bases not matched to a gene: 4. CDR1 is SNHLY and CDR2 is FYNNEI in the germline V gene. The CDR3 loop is CANGDRGNYGYTF. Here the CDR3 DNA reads TGTGCCAACGGGGACAGGGGAAACTATGGCTACACCTTC.

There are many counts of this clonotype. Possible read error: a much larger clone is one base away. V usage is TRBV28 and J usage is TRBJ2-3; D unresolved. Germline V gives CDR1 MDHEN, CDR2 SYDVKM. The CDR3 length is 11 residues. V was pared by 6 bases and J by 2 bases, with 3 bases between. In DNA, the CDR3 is TGTGCCAGCAGCTACACAGATACGCAGTATTTT. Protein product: CASSYTDTQYF. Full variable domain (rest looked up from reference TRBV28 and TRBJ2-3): DVKVTQSSRYLVKRTGEKVFLECVQDMDHENMFWYRQDPGLGLRLIYFSYDVKMKEKGDIPEGYSVSREKKERFSLILESASTNQTSMYLCASSYTDTQYFGPGTRLTVL.

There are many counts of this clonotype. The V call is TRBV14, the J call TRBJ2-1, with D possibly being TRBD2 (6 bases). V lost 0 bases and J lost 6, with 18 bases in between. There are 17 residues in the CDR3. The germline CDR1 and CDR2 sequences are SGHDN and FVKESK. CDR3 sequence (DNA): TGTGCCAGCAGCCAAGATCTGGGGGAGGTTTCTATCAATGAGCAGTTCTTC. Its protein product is CASSQDLGEVSINEQFF.

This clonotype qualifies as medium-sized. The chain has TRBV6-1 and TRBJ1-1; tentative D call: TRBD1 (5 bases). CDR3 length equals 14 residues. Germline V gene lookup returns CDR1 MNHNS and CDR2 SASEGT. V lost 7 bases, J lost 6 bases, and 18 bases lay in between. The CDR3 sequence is CASTQPRDSSEAFF. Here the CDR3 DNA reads TGTGCCAGCACCCAACCTCGCGACAGTTCTGAAGCTTTCTTT.

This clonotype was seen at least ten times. CDR3 sequence (DNA): TGTGCCAGCAGCCCCCTCCCCCCCGGGACAGGGTTGGACGGGGAGCTGTTTTTT. It yields the protein CASSPLPPGTGLDGELFF. V and J are TRBV6-2 or TRBV6-3 and TRBJ2-2, with 9 positions matching TRBD1. The V segment lost 6 bases and the J segment 7 bases; nucleotides outside the gene matches: 18. Germline values: CDR1 MNHEY, CDR2 SVGEGT. The CDR3 contains 18 residues.

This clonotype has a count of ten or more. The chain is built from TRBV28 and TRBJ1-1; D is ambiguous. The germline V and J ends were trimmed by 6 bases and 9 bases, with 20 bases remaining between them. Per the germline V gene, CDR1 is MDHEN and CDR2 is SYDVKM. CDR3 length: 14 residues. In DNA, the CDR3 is TGTGCCAGCAGGGTCTTCCGAGGACGGTTCAAAGCTTTCTTT. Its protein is CASRVFRGRFKAFF.

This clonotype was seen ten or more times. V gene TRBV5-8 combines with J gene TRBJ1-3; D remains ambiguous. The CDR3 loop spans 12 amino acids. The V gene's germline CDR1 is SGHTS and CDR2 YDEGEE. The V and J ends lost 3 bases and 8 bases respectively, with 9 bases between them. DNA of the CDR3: TGTGCCAGCAGCTCCCCTGGGGACACCATATATTTT. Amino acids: CASSSPGDTIYF.

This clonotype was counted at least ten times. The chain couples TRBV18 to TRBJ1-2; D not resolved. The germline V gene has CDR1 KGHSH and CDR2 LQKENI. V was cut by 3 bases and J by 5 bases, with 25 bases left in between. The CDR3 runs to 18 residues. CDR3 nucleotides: TGTGCCAGCTCACCTCCGGGTTTCGCTACACCCCCAGGATATGGCTACACCTTC. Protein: CASSPPGFATPPGYGYTF. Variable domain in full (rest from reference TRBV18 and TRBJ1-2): NAGVMQNPRHLVRRRGQEARLRCSPMKGHSHVYWYRQLPEEGLKFMVYLQKENIIDESGMPKERFSAEFPKEGPSILRIQQVVRGDSAAYFCASSPPGFATPPGYGYTFGSGTRLTVV.

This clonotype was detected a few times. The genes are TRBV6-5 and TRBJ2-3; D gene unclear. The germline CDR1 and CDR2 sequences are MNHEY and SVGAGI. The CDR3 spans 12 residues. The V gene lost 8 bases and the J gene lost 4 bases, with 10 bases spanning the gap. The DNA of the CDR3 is TGTGCCAGCGGATCCCAGGCAGATACGCAGTATTTT. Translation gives CASGSQADTQYF.

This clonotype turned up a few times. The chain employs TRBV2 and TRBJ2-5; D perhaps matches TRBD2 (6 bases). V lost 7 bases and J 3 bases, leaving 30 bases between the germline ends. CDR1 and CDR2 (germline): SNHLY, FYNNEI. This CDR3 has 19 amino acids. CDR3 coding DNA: TGTGCCAGCATTCCTTTTGGGGCCATTCCGGAAGGGGAGGAAGAGACCCAGTACTTC. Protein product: CASIPFGAIPEGEEETQYF.

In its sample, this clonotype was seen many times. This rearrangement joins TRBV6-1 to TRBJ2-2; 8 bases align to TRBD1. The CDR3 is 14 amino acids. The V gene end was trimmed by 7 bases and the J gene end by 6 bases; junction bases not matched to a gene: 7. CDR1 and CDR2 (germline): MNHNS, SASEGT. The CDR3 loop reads CASTFRTGPGELFF. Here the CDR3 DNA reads TGTGCCAGCACCTTCAGGACAGGGCCCGGGGAGCTGTTTTTT.

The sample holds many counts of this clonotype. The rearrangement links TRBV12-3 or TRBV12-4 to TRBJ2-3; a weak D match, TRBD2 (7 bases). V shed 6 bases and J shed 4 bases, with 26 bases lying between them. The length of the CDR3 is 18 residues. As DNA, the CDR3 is TGTGCCAGCAGCCCCACCCTCGGGGGGCAGTCGGGCCCAGATACGCAGTATTTT. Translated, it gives CASSPTLGGQSGPDTQYF.

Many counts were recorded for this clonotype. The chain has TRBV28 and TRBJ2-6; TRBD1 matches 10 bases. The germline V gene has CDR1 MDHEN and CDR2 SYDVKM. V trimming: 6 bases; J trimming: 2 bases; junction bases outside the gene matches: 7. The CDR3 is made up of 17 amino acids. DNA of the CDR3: TGTGCCAGCAGGACAGGGGGCGAGGGTCCTGGGGCCAACGTCCTGACTTTC. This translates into CASRTGGEGPGANVLTF.